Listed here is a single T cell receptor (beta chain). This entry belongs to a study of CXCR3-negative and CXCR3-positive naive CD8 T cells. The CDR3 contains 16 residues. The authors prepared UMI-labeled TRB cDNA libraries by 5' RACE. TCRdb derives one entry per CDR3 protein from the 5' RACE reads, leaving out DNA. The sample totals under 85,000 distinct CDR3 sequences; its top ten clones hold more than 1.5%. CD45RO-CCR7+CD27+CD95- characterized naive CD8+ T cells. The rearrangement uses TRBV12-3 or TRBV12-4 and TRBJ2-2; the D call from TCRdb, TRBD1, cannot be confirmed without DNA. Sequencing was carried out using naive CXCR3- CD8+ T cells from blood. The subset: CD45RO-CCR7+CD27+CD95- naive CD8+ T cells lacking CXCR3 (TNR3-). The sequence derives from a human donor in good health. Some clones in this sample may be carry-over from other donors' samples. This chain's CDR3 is CASSEQGVSNTGELFF.